This record concerns one TCR beta chain sequence. The CDR3 runs to 15 residues. CDR1 is MNHEY and CDR2 is SVGAGI in the germline V gene. With 2 bases clipped from V and 3 bases from J, the junction kept 4 bases outside the gene matches. The sample is drawn from a study of patients and donors after allogeneic stem cell transplantation. One entry per CDR3 protein, called by TCRdb with MiXCR from the RT-PCR reads. This table holds about 230,000 distinct CDR3 sequences, 11% to 15% found once. This chain links TRBV6-5 with TRBJ1-3; 7 bases agree with TRBD1. The sequencing sample was made of blood, either unsorted or a sorted T cell fraction (not recorded which). This receptor was identified in a human donor who was either an allogeneic HSCT recipient or a stem cell or donor lymphocyte infusion donor (not recorded which). It is not recorded whose cells these are; they may come from a transplant donor. CDR3 DNA: TGTGCCAGCAGTTACCAGGGGGGCTATGGAAACACCATATATTTT. This sequence encodes CASSYQGGYGNTIYF.